The clone carrying this TCR beta chain came up many times. The antigen is undetermined. This record belongs to a study of regulatory T cells in long-lasting Graves disease. Study conclusions and caveats: The small sample size may have reduced accuracy. TRBV28, TRBJ1-2 and TRBJ2-5 emerged as the favored segments in persistent disease.

Arm-PCR of CDR3 regions and iRepertoire HTBI primers were used to build TCR beta libraries. TCRdb redid the calling of the multiplex PCR reads with MiXCR, one entry per CDR3 protein. The table includes roughly 400,000 distinct CDR3 sequences, about 15% detected once. The CDR3 totals 14 residues. V was pared by 1 base and J by 5 bases, with 3 bases of the junction left unmatched. In germline, CDR1 is SGHTA, CDR2 FQGNSA. Time point here: newly diagnosed GD, antithyroid drugs for less than 3 months. PBMC RNA was the source of the TCR library. These records were also assigned to another study, of T cells in Graves' hyperthyroidism and ophthalmopathy.

This clonotype originated in a woman in her thirties or forties with Graves disease. The sequenced sample was peripheral blood mononuclear cells (PBMCs), obtained at new diagnosis, from a patient treated with antithyroid drugs. The chain carries TRBV7-2 and TRBJ2-3, with 7 nucleotides matching TRBD1. The CDR3 DNA reads TGTGCCAGCAGCTTAGGGACAGGTCTAGATACGCAGTATTTT. Translated, it gives CASSLGTGLDTQYF.